This T cell receptor beta chain was found in a study of beta chain features in type 1 diabetes listed by TCRdb under 2018. Regarding the research as a whole: Patients and healthy donors did not differ in mean age, gender distribution, total cell number or subset yield. A total of some 100,000,000 sorted cells were examined across all samples, and a strong correlation was observed between cell number per subset and RNA yield. The study compared the TCRB repertoires of sorted circulating CD4+ T cell subsets in recently diagnosed type 1 diabetes patients with those in matched healthy donors. Regulatory and stem cell-like memory subsets were obtained from only 8 patients and roughly 8 healthy donors, while naive and central memory subsets were obtained from all 28 donors.

Points on this clone: The antigen this receptor binds is unknown. Base-call qualities are not available, and no considerably larger clone is one nucleotide away.

From each donor, a single peripheral blood sample of 100 to 150 mL on average was drawn into heparinised tubes. Naive, central memory, regulatory and stem cell-like memory CD4+ T cells were sorted on a BD FACSAria II using a panel including CD45RO, CCR7, CD25, CD127, CD95 and CD27. All sorted populations exceeded 98% purity. PBMCs were isolated right away by Lymphoprep density gradient centrifugation and were stained directly, without culture. To minimize batch effects, samples were stained and sorted in pairs, one healthy donor with one patient per experiment. Results and caveats for the whole study, not just this receptor: In all four CD4+ subsets, TCRB CDR3 length was moderately but significantly shorter in type 1 diabetes patients. Because cDNA rather than genomic DNA was sequenced, highly expressing activated cells could have been over-represented, although no difference in activation and CD3 levels was found between groups. Because the HLA sub-analyses included only small numbers of individuals, any influence of HLA type on TCRB rearrangement was left unresolved. Naive, central memory and regulatory TCRB repertoires appeared more similar among patients than among healthy donors. Shorter templates might have been favored by PCR, but patient and control samples were amplified and corrected together, so both groups would have been affected equally by any skew. At VDJ recombination sites, patients with type 1 diabetes made fewer insertions and deleted more nucleotides, a pattern implying thymic rearrangement abnormalities.

The entire amount of isolated RNA was reverse transcribed using the High Capacity cDNA Reverse Transcription Kit, so the sequenced TCRB transcripts were expressed ones. Deep immunoSEQ sequencing was performed on naive, central memory and regulatory T cell samples, with an average of approximately 4 million total reads per sample. Sorted cells were lysed in RLT buffer and RNA was extracted with DNase-treated RNeasy Micro or Mini kits, depending on cell number. To prevent cross-contamination, every cell subset was processed on its own, while patient and healthy donor samples were processed together. Using the immunoSEQ multiplex PCR, TCRB sequences were amplified from cDNA into 87-bp fragments spanning the CDR3 region. Amplicons were sequenced on the Illumina HiSeq platform. For the original study's pipeline: Synthetic template baselines were used to correct PCR bias computationally, reads within Hamming distance 2 were collapsed together, and singletons that could not be merged were discarded. Reads were aligned to IMGT to assign V, D and J genes, CDR3 length, and insertions or deletions at six rearrangement sites. Within each subset, clonotype counts were normalized to the number of sorted cells before true diversity and Gini coefficients were calculated with the tcR R package. The overlap coefficient, calculated on TCRB nucleotide sequences, was used to quantify repertoire sharing. Out-of-frame TCRB sequences from naive cells were analyzed to stand in for the pre-selection repertoire. Drawn from immuneACCESS, this table holds only the in-frame rearrangements with V and J called that TCRdb kept. Clones are partly lost; checked studies trace under half to an unresolved V gene and leave the rest unexplained. V, J and clone size reflect that table, while D and trimming were determined from the DNA. This sample comprises more than 250,000 clones, over 14% of them detected only once. The ten largest clones take up approximately 0.015% of the sample.

Counted from cysteine to phenylalanine, this CDR3 has 12 amino acids. Only the CDR3 portion is preserved as DNA: 36 bases, with reading frame beginning at the first base. V was cut back by 4 bases and J by 5 bases, leaving a gap of 8 bases between them. Reading the germline V gene gives CDR1 SQVTM and CDR2 ANQGSEA. This clonotype was obtained from a man between 18 and 29 years old with type 1 diabetes. The chain is encoded by TRBV29-1 joined to TRBJ1-4, with no confidently assigned D gene. Sequencing was performed on naive CD4+ T cells from blood. Sample cell subset or site, as interpreted from the label and publication: true naive CD4+ T cells. The DNA reads TGCAGCGTTGTCGTTCGGAATGAAAAACTGTTTTTT. The encoded protein is CSVVVRNEKLFF.